The rows below give T cell receptor beta chains drawn from one sample of a study of blood T cells in healthy people across ages. Via MiXCR, TCRdb re-called the 5' RACE reads, giving one row per CDR3 protein. The sample lists some 1.6 million distinct CDR3 sequences; about 31% were seen once. Sample: blood. The receptors were sampled from a woman in her twenties or thirties in good health. Both conserved end residues are part of each CDR3. A D gene is named only where the DNA matches it firmly. Size tells how often a clone was seen (once, few, many) or the class of an expanded clone, and some rows leave it out.

v_gene: TRBV20-1
j_gene: TRBJ2-3
d_gene: -
abundance: few
CDR3aa: CSAIGSDTQYF
CDR3nt: TGCAGTGCTATTGGGTCAGATACGCAGTATTTT

v_gene: TRBV3-1
j_gene: TRBJ2-7
d_gene: -
abundance: few
CDR3aa: CASSPTGSPYEQYF
CDR3nt: TGTGCCAGCAGCCCCACGGGATCGCCCTACGAGCAGTACTTC

v_gene: TRBV6-1
j_gene: TRBJ2-7
d_gene: -
abundance: -
CDR3aa: CASSEPAGVPHEQYF
CDR3nt: TGTGCCAGCAGTGAACCGGCAGGGGTGCCTCACGAGCAGTACTTC

v_gene: TRBV28
j_gene: TRBJ2-4
d_gene: -
abundance: few
CDR3aa: CASSFLSYRLAKNIQYF
CDR3nt: TGTGCCAGCAGTTTCCTATCGTACAGACTCGCCAAAAACATTCAGTACTTC

v_gene: TRBV24-1
j_gene: TRBJ2-3
d_gene: TRBD1
abundance: many
CDR3aa: CATSDSRPGQGPDTQYF
CDR3nt: TGTGCCACCAGTGATTCCCGGCCGGGACAGGGACCAGATACGCAGTATTTT

v_gene: TRBV2
j_gene: TRBJ2-1
d_gene: TRBD2
abundance: -
CDR3aa: CATGLAERRYYNEQFF
CDR3nt: TGTGCCACCGGACTAGCTGAGAGGCGGTACTACAATGAGCAGTTCTTC

v_gene: TRBV5-1
j_gene: TRBJ2-1
d_gene: -
abundance: -
CDR3aa: CASSLALWEDEQFF
CDR3nt: TGCGCCAGCAGCTTGGCCCTATGGGAGGATGAGCAGTTCTTC

v_gene: TRBV2
j_gene: TRBJ2-7
d_gene: -
abundance: few
CDR3aa: CASRGGIFYEQYF
CDR3nt: TGTGCCAGCAGGGGTGGGATCTTCTACGAGCAGTACTTC

v_gene: TRBV15
j_gene: TRBJ2-1
d_gene: TRBD2
abundance: -
CDR3aa: CATLSGGGNGEQFF
CDR3nt: TGTGCCACCCTTAGCGGGGGGGGGAATGGTGAGCAGTTCTTC

v_gene: TRBV4-1
j_gene: TRBJ1-4
d_gene: -
abundance: few
CDR3aa: CASSYLVYLNEKLFF
CDR3nt: TGCGCCAGCAGCTACCTTGTCTACCTTAATGAAAAACTGTTTTTT

v_gene: TRBV25-1
j_gene: TRBJ2-6
d_gene: -
abundance: few
CDR3aa: CASSEFGANVLTF
CDR3nt: TGTGCCAGCAGTGAATTTGGGGCCAACGTCCTGACTTTC

v_gene: TRBV20-1
j_gene: TRBJ1-3
d_gene: -
abundance: -
CDR3aa: CSVFVGKGSGNTTYF
CDR3nt: -

v_gene: TRBV5-1
j_gene: TRBJ2-5
d_gene: -
abundance: few
CDR3aa: CASSWTVDLQETQYF
CDR3nt: TGCGCCAGCAGCTGGACAGTGGACCTCCAAGAGACCCAGTACTTC

v_gene: TRBV11-2
j_gene: TRBJ1-1
d_gene: -
abundance: -
CDR3aa: CASNQVGRGSTEAFF
CDR3nt: TGTGCCAGCAACCAGGTCGGGAGGGGGAGCACTGAAGCTTTCTTT

v_gene: TRBV2
j_gene: TRBJ2-3
d_gene: TRBD2
abundance: -
CDR3aa: CASCELALTDTQYF
CDR3nt: TGTGCCAGCTGCGAACTAGCGCTTACAGATACGCAGTATTTT

v_gene: TRBV6-1
j_gene: TRBJ2-6
d_gene: -
abundance: -
CDR3aa: CASSANPFSEANVLTF
CDR3nt: TGTGCCAGCAGTGCAAACCCGTTCTCTGAGGCCAACGTCCTGACTTTC

v_gene: TRBV7-3
j_gene: TRBJ2-6
d_gene: -
abundance: many
CDR3aa: CASSNSGGANVLTF
CDR3nt: TGTGCCAGCAGCAACTCCGGGGGGGCCAACGTCCTGACTTTC

v_gene: TRBV20-1
j_gene: TRBJ2-7
d_gene: -
abundance: -
CDR3aa: CSARETGTGLYEQYF
CDR3nt: TGCAGTGCTAGAGAGACCGGGACTGGTCTCTACGAGCAGTACTTC

v_gene: TRBV3-1
j_gene: TRBJ2-3
d_gene: -
abundance: -
CDR3aa: CASSQSRDSTDTQYF
CDR3nt: TGTGCCAGCAGCCAATCCCGGGACAGCACAGATACGCAGTATTTT

v_gene: TRBV24-1
j_gene: TRBJ2-3
d_gene: -
abundance: -
CDR3aa: CATSEGVPDTQYF
CDR3nt: TGTGCCACCAGTGAAGGGGTTCCAGATACGCAGTATTTT

v_gene: TRBV29-1
j_gene: TRBJ1-1
d_gene: -
abundance: -
CDR3aa: CSVLYSNAEAFF
CDR3nt: TGCAGCGTGCTGTACAGTAACGCTGAAGCTTTCTTT

v_gene: TRBV29-1
j_gene: TRBJ2-5
d_gene: -
abundance: -
CDR3aa: CSVLDLGTQYF
CDR3nt: TGCAGCGTTCTGGACCTTGGGACCCAGTACTTC

v_gene: TRBV5-6
j_gene: TRBJ2-3
d_gene: TRBD2
abundance: -
CDR3aa: CASSQTSGGGTDTQYF
CDR3nt: TGTGCCAGCAGCCAAACTAGCGGGGGAGGCACAGATACGCAGTATTTT

v_gene: TRBV7-3
j_gene: TRBJ1-2
d_gene: TRBD1
abundance: few
CDR3aa: CASSPVGGGNYGYTF
CDR3nt: TGTGCCAGCAGCCCTGTAGGAGGGGGCAACTATGGCTACACCTTC

v_gene: TRBV5-6
j_gene: TRBJ1-2
d_gene: -
abundance: few
CDR3aa: CASSNGFNYGYTF
CDR3nt: TGTGCCAGCAGCAACGGATTTAACTATGGCTACACCTTC

v_gene: TRBV12-3/TRBV12-4
j_gene: TRBJ2-7
d_gene: -
abundance: few
CDR3aa: CASAIGAYEQYF
CDR3nt: TGTGCCAGCGCGATTGGAGCGTACGAGCAGTACTTC

v_gene: TRBV10-3
j_gene: TRBJ2-3
d_gene: -
abundance: -
CDR3aa: CAMSKDGFRATDTQYF
CDR3nt: TGTGCCATGAGTAAGGATGGGTTCCGGGCCACAGATACGCAGTATTTT

v_gene: TRBV24-1
j_gene: TRBJ2-1
d_gene: -
abundance: -
CDR3aa: CATRADRAGEQFF
CDR3nt: TGTGCCACCAGGGCGGACCGAGCGGGTGAGCAGTTCTTC

v_gene: TRBV9
j_gene: TRBJ2-5
d_gene: -
abundance: -
CDR3aa: CASSVGGGAVETQYF
CDR3nt: TGTGCCAGCAGCGTAGGAGGGGGGGCGGTTGAGACCCAGTACTTC

v_gene: TRBV12-3/TRBV12-4
j_gene: TRBJ2-2
d_gene: TRBD2
abundance: -
CDR3aa: CASSPRGSGRAKAGELFF
CDR3nt: TGTGCCAGCAGTCCCCGGGGGAGCGGGAGGGCCAAGGCCGGGGAGCTGTTTTTT

v_gene: TRBV5-1
j_gene: TRBJ1-4
d_gene: -
abundance: -
CDR3aa: CASSRESEKLFF
CDR3nt: TGCGCCAGCAGCCGGGAATCGGAAAAACTGTTTTTT

v_gene: TRBV6-5
j_gene: TRBJ2-7
d_gene: -
abundance: few
CDR3aa: CASKSGTSDAYEQYF
CDR3nt: TGTGCCAGCAAATCCGGGACATCCGACGCCTACGAGCAGTACTTC

v_gene: TRBV29-1
j_gene: TRBJ2-3
d_gene: TRBD1
abundance: many
CDR3aa: CSDNRGSSTDTQYF
CDR3nt: TGCAGCGACAACAGGGGATCTAGCACAGATACGCAGTATTTT

v_gene: TRBV28
j_gene: TRBJ2-3
d_gene: -
abundance: -
CDR3aa: CASRLVAPVGTDTQYF
CDR3nt: TGTGCCAGCAGACTAGTGGCGCCGGTCGGCACAGATACGCAGTATTTT

v_gene: TRBV9
j_gene: TRBJ2-2
d_gene: TRBD2
abundance: -
CDR3aa: CASTTSGSGELFF
CDR3nt: TGTGCCTCTACGACTAGCGGGAGCGGGGAGCTGTTTTTT

v_gene: TRBV15
j_gene: TRBJ2-7
d_gene: -
abundance: -
CDR3aa: CATSRDSPGPGEQYF
CDR3nt: TGTGCCACCAGCAGGGACAGTCCGGGCCCGGGTGAGCAGTACTTC

v_gene: TRBV7-9
j_gene: TRBJ2-1
d_gene: TRBD2
abundance: -
CDR3aa: CASSVAGGFGLNTEQFF
CDR3nt: TGTGCCAGCAGCGTAGCGGGAGGGTTTGGTTTGAACACTGAGCAGTTCTTC

v_gene: TRBV11-2
j_gene: TRBJ2-3
d_gene: -
abundance: -
CDR3aa: CASSPLWAGSTDTQYF
CDR3nt: TGTGCCAGCAGCCCCCTCTGGGCGGGGAGCACAGATACGCAGTATTTT

v_gene: TRBV20-1
j_gene: TRBJ2-5
d_gene: TRBD2
abundance: many
CDR3aa: CSARPSGRGIETQYF
CDR3nt: TGCAGTGCTAGACCTAGCGGGAGAGGGATTGAGACCCAGTACTTC

v_gene: TRBV15
j_gene: TRBJ2-7
d_gene: -
abundance: -
CDR3aa: CATSSEQSSYEQYF
CDR3nt: TGTGCCACCAGCAGTGAGCAGAGCTCCTACGAGCAGTACTTC

v_gene: TRBV12-5
j_gene: TRBJ1-2
d_gene: -
abundance: -
CDR3aa: CASGPPGAHSRGYTF
CDR3nt: TGTGCTAGTGGTCCCCCGGGGGCCCATTCTCGGGGCTACACCTTC